This T cell receptor beta chain was recorded in a study of regulatory dendritic cells for organ transplantation. In the case of this clone: Its target is not known.

Sequenced by immunoSEQ multiplex PCR; TCRdb stores in-frame clones only, minus some. This sample yields over 20,000 clones, of which 70% to 90% are seen a single time; nearly 0.7% belongs to the top ten. Allogeneic regulatory or mature dendritic cells were co-cultured for approximately 5 days with CFSE-labeled sorted T cells at 1:10. V lost 0 bases and J 4 bases, leaving 12 bases between the germline ends. There are 15 residues in the CDR3. The V gene's germline CDR1 is LGHNA and CDR2 YSLEER. The TCR originated in a human donor in good health. The specimen sequenced was naive CD4+ T cells from blood cultured with regulatory dendritic cells. Subset given: CD45RA+ naive T cells. This sequence joins TRBV4-3 and TRBJ1-1, with a possible D match to TRBD1 (6 bases). CDR3 DNA sequence: TGCGCCAGCAGCCAAGAACAGGGCAGGGGCACTGAAGCTTTCTTT. Translating gives CASSQEQGRGTEAFF.